Included here is one TCR beta chain sequence, with context. A read error may account for a junction end that differs from germline. This specimen comes from a study of blood T cell repertoires in COVID-19. Across the study: Italy, Spain and the United States were the sources of the convalescent and acute COVID-19 samples.

This CDR3 region has 14 residues. Germline CDR1 SGHAT, CDR2 FQNNGV. Per the original methods: Amplifying reference gene primers gave estimates of nucleated cell counts. The data were produced by immunoSEQ multiplex PCR, yet TCRdb's version contains in-frame clones alone and is incomplete. V and J calls and clone size follow that table, whereas D and trimming were derived from the DNA. This table has a few hundred thousand clones, 75% to 90% appearing once. Sequencing was performed on peripheral blood. V usage is TRBV11-2 and J usage is TRBJ2-7, with a weak D call TRBD1 (5 bases). The sequence was collected from a woman in her thirties with COVID-19, enrolled during active disease. CDR3 nucleotides: TGTGCCAGCAGCTCCCTAGACAGACCTCTACGATTGGACTTC. Its protein product is CASSSLDRPLRLDF.